Detailed here is one T cell receptor beta chain. Its cognate antigen is unknown. This record belongs to a study of shared clonotypes between healthy human individuals. Study findings and constraints: The expectation was that sequencing depth would affect clonotype sharing among donors.

Per the germline V gene, CDR1 is SGDLS and CDR2 is YYNGEE. CDR3 length: 13 amino acids. V lost 0 bases and J 5 bases, leaving 8 bases between the germline ends. Produced via immunoSEQ multiplex PCR; TCRdb's table is partial and in-frame only. The sample includes 2 million to 3 million clones, over 85% of them seen just once. The genes are TRBV9 and TRBJ1-1; D uncertain. The receptor was isolated from a man aged 18 to 30 in good health. Some clones in this sample may be carry-over from other donors' samples. Sequenced material: naive CD4+ T cells from PBMCs. Subset here: CD45RA+ positively selected. The DNA for the CDR3 is TGTGCCAGCAGCGTAGGGAGAAGGACTGAAGCTTTCTTT. Translated, it gives CASSVGRRTEAFF.